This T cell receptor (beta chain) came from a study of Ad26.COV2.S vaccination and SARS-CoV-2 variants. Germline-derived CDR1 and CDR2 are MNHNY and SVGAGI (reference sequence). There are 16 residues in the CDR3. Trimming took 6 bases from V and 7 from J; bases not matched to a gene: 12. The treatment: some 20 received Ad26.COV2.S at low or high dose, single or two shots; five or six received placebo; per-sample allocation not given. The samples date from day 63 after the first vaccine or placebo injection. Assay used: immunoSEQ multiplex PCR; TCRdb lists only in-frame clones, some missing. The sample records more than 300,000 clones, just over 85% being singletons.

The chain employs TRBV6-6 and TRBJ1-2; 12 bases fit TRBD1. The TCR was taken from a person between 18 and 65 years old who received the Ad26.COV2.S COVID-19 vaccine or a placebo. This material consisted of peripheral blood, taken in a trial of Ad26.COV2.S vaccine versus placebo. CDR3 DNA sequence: TGTGCCAGCAGAGAGACCGGGACAGGGGGCTTGGTTGGCTACACCTTC. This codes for CASRETGTGGLVGYTF.